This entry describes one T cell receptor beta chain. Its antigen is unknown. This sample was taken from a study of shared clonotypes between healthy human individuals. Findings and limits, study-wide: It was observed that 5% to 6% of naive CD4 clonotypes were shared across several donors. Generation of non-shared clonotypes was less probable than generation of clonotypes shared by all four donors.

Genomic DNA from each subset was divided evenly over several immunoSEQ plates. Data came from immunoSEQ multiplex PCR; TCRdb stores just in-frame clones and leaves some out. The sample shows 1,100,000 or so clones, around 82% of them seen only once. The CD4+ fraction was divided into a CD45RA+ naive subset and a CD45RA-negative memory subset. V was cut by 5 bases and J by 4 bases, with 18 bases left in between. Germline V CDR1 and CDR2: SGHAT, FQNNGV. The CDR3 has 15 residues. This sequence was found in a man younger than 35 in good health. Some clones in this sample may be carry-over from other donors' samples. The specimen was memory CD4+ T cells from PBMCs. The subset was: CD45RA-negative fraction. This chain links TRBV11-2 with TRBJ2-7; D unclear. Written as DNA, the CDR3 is TGTGCCAGCAGCACCCTCTCAGGCGGTCGGTACGAGCAGTACTTC. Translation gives CASSTLSGGRYEQYF.